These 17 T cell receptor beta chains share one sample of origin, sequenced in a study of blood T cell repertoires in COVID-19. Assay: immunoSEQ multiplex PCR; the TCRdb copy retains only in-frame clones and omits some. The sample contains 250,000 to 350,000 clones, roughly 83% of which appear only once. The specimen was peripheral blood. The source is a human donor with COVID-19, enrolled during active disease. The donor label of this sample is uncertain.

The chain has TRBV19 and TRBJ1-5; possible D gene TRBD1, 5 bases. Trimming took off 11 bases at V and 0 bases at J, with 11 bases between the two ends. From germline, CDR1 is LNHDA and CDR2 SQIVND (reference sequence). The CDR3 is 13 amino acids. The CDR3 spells CAVSRVSNQPQHF. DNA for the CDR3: TGTGCCGTAAGCAGGGTTAGCAATCAGCCCCAGCATTTT.

CDR3 coding DNA: TGTGCCAGCAGTACCGACAGGGGGAGGGATACGCAGTATTTT. Protein product: CASSTDRGRDTQYF. V and J are TRBV2 and TRBJ2-3, with 9 bases lining up with TRBD1. The CDR3 sequence is 14 residues long. Germline V gives CDR1 SNHLY, CDR2 FYNNEI. The V segment lost 5 bases and the J segment 6 bases; nucleotides outside the gene matches: 6.

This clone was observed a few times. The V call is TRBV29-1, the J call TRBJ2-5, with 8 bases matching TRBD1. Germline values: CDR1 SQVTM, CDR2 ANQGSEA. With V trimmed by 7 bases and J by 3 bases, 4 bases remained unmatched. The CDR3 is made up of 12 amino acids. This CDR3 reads CSGTTGEETQYF. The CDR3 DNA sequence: TGCAGCGGGACGACAGGGGAAGAGACCCAGTACTTC.

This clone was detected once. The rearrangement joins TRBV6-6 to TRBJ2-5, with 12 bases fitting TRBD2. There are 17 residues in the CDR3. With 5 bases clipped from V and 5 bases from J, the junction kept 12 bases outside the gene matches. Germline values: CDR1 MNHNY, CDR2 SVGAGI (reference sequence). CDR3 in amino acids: CASSPTSGRPRWETQYF. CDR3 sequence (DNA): TGTGCCAGCAGTCCAACTAGCGGGAGGCCCAGGTGGGAGACCCAGTACTTC.

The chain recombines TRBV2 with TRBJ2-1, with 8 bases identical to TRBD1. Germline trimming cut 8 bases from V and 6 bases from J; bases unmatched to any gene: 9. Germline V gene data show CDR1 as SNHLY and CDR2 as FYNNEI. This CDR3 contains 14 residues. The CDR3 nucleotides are TGTGCCAGCCTCGGACAGGGAATCATCAATGAGCAGTTCTTC. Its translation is CASLGQGIINEQFF.

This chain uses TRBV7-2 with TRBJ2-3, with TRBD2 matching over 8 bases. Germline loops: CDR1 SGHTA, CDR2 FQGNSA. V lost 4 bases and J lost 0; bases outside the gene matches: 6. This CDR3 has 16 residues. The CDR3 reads CASSSRLAMSTDTQYF. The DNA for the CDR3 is TGTGCCAGCAGCTCCCGACTAGCGATGAGCACAGATACGCAGTATTTT. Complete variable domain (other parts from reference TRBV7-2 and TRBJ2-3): GAGVSQSPSNKVTEKGKDVELRCDPISGHTALYWYRQSLGQGLEFLIYFQGNSAPDKSGLPSDRFSAERTGGSVSTLTIQRTQQEDSAVYLCASSSRLAMSTDTQYFGPGTRLTVL.

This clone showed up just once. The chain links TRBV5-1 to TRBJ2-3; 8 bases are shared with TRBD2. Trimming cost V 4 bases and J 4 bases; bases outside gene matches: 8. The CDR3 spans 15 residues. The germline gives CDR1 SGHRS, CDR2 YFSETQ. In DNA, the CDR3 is TGCGCCAGCAGCCCAGCGGGAGTGGTCGCAGATACGCAGTATTTT. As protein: CASSPAGVVADTQYF.

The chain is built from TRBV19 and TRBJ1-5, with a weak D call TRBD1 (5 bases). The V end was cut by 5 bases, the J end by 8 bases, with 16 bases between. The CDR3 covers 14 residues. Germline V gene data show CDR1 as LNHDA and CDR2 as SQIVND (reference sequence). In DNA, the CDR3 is TGTGCCAGTAGTGCCCAATCGACAGAGGAGCCCCAGCATTTT. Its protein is CASSAQSTEEPQHF. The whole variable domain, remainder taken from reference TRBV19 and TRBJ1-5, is DGGITQSPKYLFRKEGQNVTLSCEQNLNHDAMYWYRQDPGQGLRLIYYSQIVNDFQKGDIAEGYSVSREKKESFPLTVTSAQKNPTAFYLCASSAQSTEEPQHFGDGTRLSIL.

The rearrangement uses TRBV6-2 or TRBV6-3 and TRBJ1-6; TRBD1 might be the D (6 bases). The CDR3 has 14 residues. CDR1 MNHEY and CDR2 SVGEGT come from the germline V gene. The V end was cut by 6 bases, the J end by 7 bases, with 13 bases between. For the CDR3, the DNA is TGTGCCAGCAGCCCCGGGACAACGAATTCACCCCTCCACTTT. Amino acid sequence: CASSPGTTNSPLHF.

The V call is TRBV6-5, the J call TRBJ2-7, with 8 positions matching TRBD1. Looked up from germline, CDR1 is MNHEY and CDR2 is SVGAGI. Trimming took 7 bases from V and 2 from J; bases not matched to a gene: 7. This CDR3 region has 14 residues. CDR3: CASTVTGVPYEQYF. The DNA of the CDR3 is TGTGCCAGCACTGTGACAGGGGTCCCCTACGAGCAGTACTTC.

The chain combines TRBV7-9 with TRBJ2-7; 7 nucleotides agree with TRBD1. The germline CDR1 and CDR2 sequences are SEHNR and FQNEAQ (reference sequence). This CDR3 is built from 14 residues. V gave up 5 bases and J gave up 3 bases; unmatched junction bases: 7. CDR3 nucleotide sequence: TGTGCCAGCAGCCTCGGGACAGCGGACTACGAGCAGTACTTC. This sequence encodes CASSLGTADYEQYF.

CDR3 nucleotide sequence: TGTGCCAGCAGTGAAGCGCGCGGGGGTGTGCAGTTCTTC. Amino acids: CASSEARGGVQFF. The chain recombines TRBV2 with TRBJ2-1; 7 bases agree with TRBD2. V was pared by 0 bases and J by 12 bases, with 5 bases of the junction left unmatched. CDR3 size: 13 residues. Looked up from germline, CDR1 is SNHLY and CDR2 is FYNNEI. Complete variable domain (other parts from reference TRBV2 and TRBJ2-1): EPEVTQTPSHQVTQMGQEVILRCVPISNHLYFYWYRQILGQKVEFLVSFYNNEISEKSEIFDDQFSVERPDGSNFTLKIRSTKLEDSAMYFCASSEARGGVQFFGPGTRLTVL.

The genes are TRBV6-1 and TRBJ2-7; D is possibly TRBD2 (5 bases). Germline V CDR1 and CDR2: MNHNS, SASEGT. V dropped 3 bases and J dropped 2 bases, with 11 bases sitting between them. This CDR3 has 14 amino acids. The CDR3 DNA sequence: TGTGCCAGCAGTGAGGAGCTAGCTCCCTACGAGCAGTACTTC. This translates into CASSEELAPYEQYF.

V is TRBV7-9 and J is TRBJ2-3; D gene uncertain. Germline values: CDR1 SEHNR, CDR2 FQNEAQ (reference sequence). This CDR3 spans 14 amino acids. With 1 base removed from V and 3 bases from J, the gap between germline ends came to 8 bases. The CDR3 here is CASSLGAYTDTQYF. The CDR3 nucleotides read TGTGCCAGCAGCTTAGGTGCCTATACAGATACGCAGTATTTT.

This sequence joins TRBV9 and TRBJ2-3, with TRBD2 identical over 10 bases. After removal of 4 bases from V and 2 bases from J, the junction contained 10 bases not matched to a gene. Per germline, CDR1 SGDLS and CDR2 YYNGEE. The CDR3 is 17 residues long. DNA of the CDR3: TGTGCCAGCAGCCCCGGGATAGCGGGAGGTTACACAGATACGCAGTATTTT. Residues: CASSPGIAGGYTDTQYF.

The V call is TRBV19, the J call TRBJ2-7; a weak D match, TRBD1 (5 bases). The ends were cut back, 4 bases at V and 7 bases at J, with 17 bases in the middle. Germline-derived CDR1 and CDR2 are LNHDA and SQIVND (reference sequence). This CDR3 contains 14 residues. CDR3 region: CASSTTFTSGEQYF. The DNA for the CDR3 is TGTGCCAGTAGTACCACATTCACCTCAGGGGAGCAGTACTTC. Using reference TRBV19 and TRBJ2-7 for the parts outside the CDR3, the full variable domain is DGGITQSPKYLFRKEGQNVTLSCEQNLNHDAMYWYRQDPGQGLRLIYYSQIVNDFQKGDIAEGYSVSREKKESFPLTVTSAQKNPTAFYLCASSTTFTSGEQYFGPGTRLTVT.

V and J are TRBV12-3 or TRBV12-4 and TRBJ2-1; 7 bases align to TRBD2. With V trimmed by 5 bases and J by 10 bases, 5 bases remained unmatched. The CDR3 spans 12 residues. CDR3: CASSTPSGEQFF. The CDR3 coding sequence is TGTGCCAGCAGTACGCCTAGCGGAGAGCAGTTCTTC.